In this sample, the clone carrying this T cell receptor (beta chain) turned up a few times. The antigen is unknown. The sample originates from a study of tumor-infiltrating lymphocytes in primary liver carcinoma. Background on the study: Men and women, 30 to 69 years of age, made up the patients. Samples produced roughly 3.65 to 8 million productive TCRbeta reads, comparable across tissue types. Among the tumors, stages were T1-T3 N0M0 and sizes roughly 4.2 to 10 cm.

Constant-region priming of roughly 490 ng total RNA yielded TCR beta cDNA. Nested multiplex PCR, run for three rounds with slightly modified ARM-PCR, yielded TCR beta libraries. PCR rounds one and two used TRBV1-TRBV30 forward primers with a C-beta reverse primer for approximately 10 cycles each. One entry per CDR3 protein, called by TCRdb with MiXCR from the multiplex PCR reads. In the table there are about 320,000 distinct CDR3 sequences, approximately 60% of which are singletons. Germline V gene lookup returns CDR1 MNHEY and CDR2 SVGEGT. With 7 bases removed from V and 2 bases from J, the gap between germline ends came to 12 bases. The CDR3 runs to 14 residues. It was unsorted whole blood that yielded blood RNA, and germline DNA was also extracted. Study-level results: Tumor top-250-clone fraction significantly exceeded that of blood (p = 0.039).

The J gene is TRBJ1-3, the V gene TRBV6-2 or TRBV6-3; no reliable D call. The sample consisted of peripheral blood. The receptor's source is a man aged 35 to 55 with primary liver carcinoma and hepatitis B virus infection. CDR3 region: CASTYAGPGNTIYF. The CDR3, as DNA: TGTGCCAGCACCTACGCGGGTCCTGGAAACACCATATATTTT.